This TCR beta chain originates from a study of blood T cell repertoires in COVID-19. Background on the study: From the United States, Italy and Spain came samples of acute and convalescent COVID-19. T cells, B-cell-depleted T cells, or PBMCs provided the cDNA or gDNA that served as material.

Trimming cost V 4 bases and J 0 bases, with 11 bases left between them. The CDR3 has 15 amino acids. Germline CDR1 reads SGDLS; CDR2 reads YYNGEE. Sequencing was performed with immunoSEQ multiplex PCR; in TCRdb, only in-frame clones are kept and a portion is missing. The sample holds approximately 100,000 clones; less than 85% are singletons and the top ten take roughly 19%. The V gene is TRBV9, the J gene TRBJ2-1, with D possibly matching TRBD2 (5 bases). The TCR sequence derives from a man between 65 and 85 years old with active or convalescent COVID-19. Sequenced sample: peripheral blood. This CDR3 reads CASSLTGSSYNEQFF. CDR3 DNA sequence: TGTGCCAGCAGCCTTACGGGAAGCTCCTACAATGAGCAGTTCTTC.